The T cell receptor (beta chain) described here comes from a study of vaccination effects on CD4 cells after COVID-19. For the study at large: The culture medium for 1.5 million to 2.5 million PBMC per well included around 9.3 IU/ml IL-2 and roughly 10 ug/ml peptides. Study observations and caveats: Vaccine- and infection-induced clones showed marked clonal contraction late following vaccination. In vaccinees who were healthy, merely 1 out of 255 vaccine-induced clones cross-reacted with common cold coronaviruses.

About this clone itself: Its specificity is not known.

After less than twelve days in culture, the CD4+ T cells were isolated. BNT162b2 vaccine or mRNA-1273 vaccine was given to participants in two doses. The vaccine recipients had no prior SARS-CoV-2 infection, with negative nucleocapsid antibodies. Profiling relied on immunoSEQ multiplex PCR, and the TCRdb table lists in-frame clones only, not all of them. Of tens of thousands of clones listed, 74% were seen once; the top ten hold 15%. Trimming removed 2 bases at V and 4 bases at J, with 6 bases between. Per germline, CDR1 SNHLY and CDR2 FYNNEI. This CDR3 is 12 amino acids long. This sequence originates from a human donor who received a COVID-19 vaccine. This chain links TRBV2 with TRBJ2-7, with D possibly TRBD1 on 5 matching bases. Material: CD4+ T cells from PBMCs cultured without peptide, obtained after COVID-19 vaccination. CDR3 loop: CASSEKGYEQYF. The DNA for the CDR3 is TGTGCCAGCAGTGAAAAGGGGTACGAGCAGTACTTC.